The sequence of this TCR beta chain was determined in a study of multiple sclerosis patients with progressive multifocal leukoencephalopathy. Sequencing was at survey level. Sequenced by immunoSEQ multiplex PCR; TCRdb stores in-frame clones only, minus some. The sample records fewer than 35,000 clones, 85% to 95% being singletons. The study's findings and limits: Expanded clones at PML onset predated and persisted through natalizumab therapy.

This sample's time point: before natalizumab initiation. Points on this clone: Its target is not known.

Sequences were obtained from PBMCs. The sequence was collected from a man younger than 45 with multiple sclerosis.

CDR3 region: CASSLGLAGAHEQYF. The CDR3 DNA sequence: TGTGCCAGCAGCTTAGGACTAGCGGGAGCCCACGAGCAGTACTTC. This sequence joins TRBV7-2 and TRBJ2-7, with 12 bases that match TRBD2. Germline CDR1 reads SGHTA; CDR2 reads FQGNSA. The CDR3 covers 15 residues. The junction had 3 bases not matched to a gene; V was cut back by 1 base and J by 5 bases.